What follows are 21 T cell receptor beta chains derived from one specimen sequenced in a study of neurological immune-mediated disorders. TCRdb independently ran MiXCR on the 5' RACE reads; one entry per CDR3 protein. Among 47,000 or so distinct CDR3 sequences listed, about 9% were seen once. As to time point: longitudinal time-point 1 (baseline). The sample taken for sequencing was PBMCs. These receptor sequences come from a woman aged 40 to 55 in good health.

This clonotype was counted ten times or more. CDR3 sequence reads: CASTIQVFGELFF. CDR3 in DNA: TGTGCCAGCACCATTCAGGTGTTTGGGGAGCTGTTTTTT. The J gene is TRBJ2-2, the V gene TRBV6-2 or TRBV6-3; D unclear. Germline CDR1 and CDR2: MNHEY and SVGEGT. V gave up 7 bases and J gave up 8 bases, with 14 bases separating them. The CDR3 sequence is 13 residues long.

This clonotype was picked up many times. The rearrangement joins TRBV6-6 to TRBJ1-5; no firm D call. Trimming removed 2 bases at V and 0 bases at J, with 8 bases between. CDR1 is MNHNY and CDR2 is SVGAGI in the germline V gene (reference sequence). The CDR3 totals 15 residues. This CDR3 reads CASSYPEHSNQPQHF. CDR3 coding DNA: TGTGCCAGCAGTTACCCAGAGCATAGCAATCAGCCCCAGCATTTT.

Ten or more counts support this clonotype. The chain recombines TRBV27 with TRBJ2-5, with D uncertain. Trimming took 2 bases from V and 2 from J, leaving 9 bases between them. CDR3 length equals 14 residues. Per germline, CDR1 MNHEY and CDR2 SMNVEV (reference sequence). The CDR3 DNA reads TGTGCCAGCAGTTTAATCGACCAGCAAGAGACCCAGTACTTC. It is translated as CASSLIDQQETQYF.

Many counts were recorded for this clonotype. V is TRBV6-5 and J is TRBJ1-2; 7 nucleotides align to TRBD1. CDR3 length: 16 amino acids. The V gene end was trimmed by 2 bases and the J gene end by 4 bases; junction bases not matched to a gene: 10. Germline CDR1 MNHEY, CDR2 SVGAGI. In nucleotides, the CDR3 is TGTGCCAGCAGTTACCAGGGGGGGGGCAAGAGCTATGGCTACACCTTC. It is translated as CASSYQGGGKSYGYTF.

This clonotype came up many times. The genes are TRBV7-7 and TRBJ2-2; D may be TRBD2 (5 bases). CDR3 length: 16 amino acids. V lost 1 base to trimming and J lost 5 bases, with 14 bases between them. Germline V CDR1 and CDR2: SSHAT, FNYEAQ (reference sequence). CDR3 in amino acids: CASSLGRAPGTGELFF. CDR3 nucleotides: TGTGCCAGCAGCTTAGGGCGGGCACCGGGAACCGGGGAGCTGTTTTTT.

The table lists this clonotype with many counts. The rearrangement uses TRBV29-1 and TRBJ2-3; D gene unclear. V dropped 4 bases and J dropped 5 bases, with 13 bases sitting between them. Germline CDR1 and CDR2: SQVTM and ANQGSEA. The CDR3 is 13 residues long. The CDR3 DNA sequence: TGCAGCGTTGTCTTAGTGATGGGAGATACGCAGTATTTT. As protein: CSVVLVMGDTQYF.

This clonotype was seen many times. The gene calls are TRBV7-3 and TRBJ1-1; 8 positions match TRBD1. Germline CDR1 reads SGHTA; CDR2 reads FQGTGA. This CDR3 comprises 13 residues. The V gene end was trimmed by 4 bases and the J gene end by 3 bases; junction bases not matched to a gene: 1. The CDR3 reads CASSWGQDTEAFF. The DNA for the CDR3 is TGTGCCAGCAGCTGGGGACAGGACACTGAAGCTTTCTTT. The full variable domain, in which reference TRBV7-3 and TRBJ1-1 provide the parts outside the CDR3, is GAGVSQTPSNKVTEKGKYVELRCDPISGHTALYWYRQSLGQGPEFLIYFQGTGAADDSGLPNDRFFAVRPEGSVSTLKIQRTERGDSAVYLCASSWGQDTEAFFGQGTRLTVV.

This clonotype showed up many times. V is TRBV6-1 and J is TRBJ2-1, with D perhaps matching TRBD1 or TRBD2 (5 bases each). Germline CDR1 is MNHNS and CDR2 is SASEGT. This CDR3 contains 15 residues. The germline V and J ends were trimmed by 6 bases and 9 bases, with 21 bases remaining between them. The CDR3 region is CASSFRVANGAEQFF. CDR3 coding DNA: TGTGCCAGCAGCTTTAGGGTGGCCAACGGGGCTGAGCAGTTCTTC.

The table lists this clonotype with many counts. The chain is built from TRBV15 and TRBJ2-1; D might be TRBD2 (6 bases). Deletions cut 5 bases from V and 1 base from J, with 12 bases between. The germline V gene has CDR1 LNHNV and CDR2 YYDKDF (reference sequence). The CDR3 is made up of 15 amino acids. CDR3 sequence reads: CATSPGSESYNEQFF. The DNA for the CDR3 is TGTGCCACCAGCCCCGGGAGCGAATCCTACAATGAGCAGTTCTTC. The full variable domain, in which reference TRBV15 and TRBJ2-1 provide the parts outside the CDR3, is DAMVIQNPRYQVTQFGKPVTLSCSQTLNHNVMYWYQQKSSQAPKLLFHYYDKDFNNEADTPDNFQSRRPNTSFCFLDIRSPGLGDTAMYLCATSPGSESYNEQFFGPGTRLTVL.

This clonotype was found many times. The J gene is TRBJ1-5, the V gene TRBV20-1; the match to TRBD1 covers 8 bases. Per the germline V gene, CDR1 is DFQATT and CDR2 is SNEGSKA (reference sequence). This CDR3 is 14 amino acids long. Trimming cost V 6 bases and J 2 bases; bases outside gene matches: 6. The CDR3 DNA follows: TGCAGTGCAAAGGACAGGGAAGGCAATCAGCCCCAGCATTTT. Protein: CSAKDREGNQPQHF.

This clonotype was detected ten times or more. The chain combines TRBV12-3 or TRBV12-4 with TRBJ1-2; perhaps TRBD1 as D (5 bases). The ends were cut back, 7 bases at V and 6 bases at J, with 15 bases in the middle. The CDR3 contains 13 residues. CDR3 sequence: CASTIQGFNGYTF. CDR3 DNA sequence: TGTGCCAGCACCATCCAGGGATTTAATGGCTACACCTTC.

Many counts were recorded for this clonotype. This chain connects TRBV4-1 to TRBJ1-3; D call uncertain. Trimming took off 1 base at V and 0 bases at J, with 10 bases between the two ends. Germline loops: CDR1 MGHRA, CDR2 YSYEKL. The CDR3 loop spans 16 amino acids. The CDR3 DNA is TGCGCCAGCAGCCAAGTTCTGTTTACCTCTGGAAACACCATATATTTT. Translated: CASSQVLFTSGNTIYF.

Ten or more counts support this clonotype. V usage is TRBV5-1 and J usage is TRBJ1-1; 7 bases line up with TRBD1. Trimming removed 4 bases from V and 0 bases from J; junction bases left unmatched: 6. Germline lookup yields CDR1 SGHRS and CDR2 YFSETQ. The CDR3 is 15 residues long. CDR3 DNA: TGCGCCAGCAGCCGAAGGACAGGCCTGAACACTGAAGCTTTCTTT. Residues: CASSRRTGLNTEAFF.

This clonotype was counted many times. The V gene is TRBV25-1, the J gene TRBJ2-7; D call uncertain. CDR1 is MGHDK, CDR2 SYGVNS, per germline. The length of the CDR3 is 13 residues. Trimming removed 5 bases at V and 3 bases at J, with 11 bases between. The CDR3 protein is CASSHPQLYEQYF. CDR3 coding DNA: TGTGCCAGCAGTCACCCCCAACTCTACGAGCAGTACTTC.

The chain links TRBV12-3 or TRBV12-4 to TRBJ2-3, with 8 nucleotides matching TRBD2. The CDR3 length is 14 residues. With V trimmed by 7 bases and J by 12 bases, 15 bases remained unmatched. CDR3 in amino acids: CASNYGTSGSPQYF. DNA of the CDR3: TGTGCCAGCAATTATGGAACTAGCGGATCTCCCCAGTATTTT.

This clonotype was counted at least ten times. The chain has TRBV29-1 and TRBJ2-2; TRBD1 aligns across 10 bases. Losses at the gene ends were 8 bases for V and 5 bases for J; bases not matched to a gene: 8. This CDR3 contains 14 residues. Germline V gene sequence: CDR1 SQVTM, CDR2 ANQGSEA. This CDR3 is CSSTRDRGTGELFF. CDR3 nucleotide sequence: TGCAGCTCCACAAGGGACAGGGGAACCGGGGAGCTGTTTTTT.

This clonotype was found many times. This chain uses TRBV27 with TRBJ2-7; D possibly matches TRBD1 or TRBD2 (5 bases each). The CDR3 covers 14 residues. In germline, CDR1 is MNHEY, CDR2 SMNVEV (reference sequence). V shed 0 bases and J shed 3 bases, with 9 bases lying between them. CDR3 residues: CASSLSWDLYEQYF. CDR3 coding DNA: TGTGCCAGCAGTTTATCTTGGGACCTCTACGAGCAGTACTTC.

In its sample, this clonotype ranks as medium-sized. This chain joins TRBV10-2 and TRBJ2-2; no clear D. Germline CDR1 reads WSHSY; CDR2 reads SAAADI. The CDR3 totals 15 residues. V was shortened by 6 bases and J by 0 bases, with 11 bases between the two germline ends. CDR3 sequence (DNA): TGCGCCAGCAGAATCGATTTTACGAACACCGGGGAGCTGTTTTTT. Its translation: CASRIDFTNTGELFF.

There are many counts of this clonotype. The chain's CDR3 is CSASAGGSYGYTF. As DNA, the CDR3 is TGCAGTGCTAGTGCAGGGGGTAGCTATGGCTACACCTTC. J is TRBJ1-2 and V is TRBV20-1, with 7 positions matching TRBD1. V trimming: 3 bases; J trimming: 4 bases; junction bases outside the gene matches: 5. Germline V gene lookup returns CDR1 DFQATT and CDR2 SNEGSKA (reference sequence). The CDR3 is 13 amino acids.

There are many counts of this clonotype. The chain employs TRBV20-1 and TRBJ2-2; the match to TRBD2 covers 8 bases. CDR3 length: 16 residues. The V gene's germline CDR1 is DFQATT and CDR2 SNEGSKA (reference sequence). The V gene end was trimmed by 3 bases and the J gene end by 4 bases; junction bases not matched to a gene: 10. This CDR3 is CSARLRGGGTTGELFF. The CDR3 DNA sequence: TGCAGTGCTAGGCTCCGTGGCGGGGGGACCACCGGGGAGCTGTTTTTT.

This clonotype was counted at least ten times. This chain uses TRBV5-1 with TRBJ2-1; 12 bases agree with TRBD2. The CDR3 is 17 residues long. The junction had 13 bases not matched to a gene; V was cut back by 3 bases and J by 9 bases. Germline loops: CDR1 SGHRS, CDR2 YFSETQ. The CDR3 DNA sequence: TGCGCCAGCAGCTCACTATCTAGCGGGGGGGCAGTAGGTGAGCAGTTCTTC. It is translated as CASSSLSSGGAVGEQFF.